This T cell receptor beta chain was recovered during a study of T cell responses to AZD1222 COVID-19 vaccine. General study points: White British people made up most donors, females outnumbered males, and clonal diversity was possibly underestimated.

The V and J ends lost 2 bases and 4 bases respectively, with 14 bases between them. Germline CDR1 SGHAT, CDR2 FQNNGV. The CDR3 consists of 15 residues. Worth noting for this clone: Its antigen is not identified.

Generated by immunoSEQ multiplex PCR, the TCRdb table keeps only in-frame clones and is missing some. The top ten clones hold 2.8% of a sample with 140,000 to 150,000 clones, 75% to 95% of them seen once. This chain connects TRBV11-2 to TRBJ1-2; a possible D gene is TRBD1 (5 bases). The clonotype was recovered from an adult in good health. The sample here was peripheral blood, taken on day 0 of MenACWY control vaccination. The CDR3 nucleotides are TGTGCCAGCAGCTTAAAGGATAAGGGGATCTATGGCTACACCTTC. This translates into CASSLKDKGIYGYTF.